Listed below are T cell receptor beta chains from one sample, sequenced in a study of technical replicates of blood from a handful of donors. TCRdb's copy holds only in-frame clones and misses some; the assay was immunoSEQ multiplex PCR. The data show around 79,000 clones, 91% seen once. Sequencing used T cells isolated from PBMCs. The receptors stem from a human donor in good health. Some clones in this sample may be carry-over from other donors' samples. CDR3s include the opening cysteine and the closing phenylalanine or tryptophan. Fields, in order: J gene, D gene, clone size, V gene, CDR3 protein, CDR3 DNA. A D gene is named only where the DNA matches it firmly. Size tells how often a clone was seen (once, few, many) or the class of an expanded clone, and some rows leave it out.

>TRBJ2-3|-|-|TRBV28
CASQRDPTDTQYF
TGTGCCAGCCAACGGGATCCCACAGATACGCAGTATTTT
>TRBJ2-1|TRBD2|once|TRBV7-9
CASSSGGLAGVEQFF
TGTGCCAGCAGCTCAGGGGGACTAGCGGGAGTCGAGCAGTTCTTC
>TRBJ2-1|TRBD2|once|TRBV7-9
CASSSGLDVNEQFF
TGTGCCAGCAGCTCTGGACTAGATGTGAATGAGCAGTTCTTC
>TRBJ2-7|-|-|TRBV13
CASSLESTGPTSKQYF
TGTGCCAGCAGCTTAGAATCGACAGGACCTACGAGCAAGCAGTACTTC
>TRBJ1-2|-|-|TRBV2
CATQMGDHGYTF
TGTGCCACCCAAATGGGCGATCATGGCTACACCTTC
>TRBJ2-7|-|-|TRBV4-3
CASSQVEPGQKYF
TGCGCCAGCAGCCAAGTAGAGCCGGGACAAAAATACTTC
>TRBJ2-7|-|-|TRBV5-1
CASSSTGQLYEQYF
TGCGCCAGCAGCTCGACGGGTCAACTTTATGAGCAGTACTTC
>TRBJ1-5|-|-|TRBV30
CAWQQGNSNQPQHF
TGTGCCTGGCAACAGGGAAATAGCAATCAGCCCCAGCATTTT
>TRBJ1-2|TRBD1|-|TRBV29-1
CSVLTGRNYGYTF
TGCAGCGTTCTGACAGGGAGAAACTATGGCTACACCTTC
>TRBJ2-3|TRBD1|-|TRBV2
CASSEGQGAITDTQYF
TGTGCCAGCAGCGAAGGACAGGGGGCGATAACAGATACGCAGTATTTT
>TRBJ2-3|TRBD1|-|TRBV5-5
CASSPGTGSTDTQYF
TGTGCCAGCAGCCCCGGGACAGGGAGCACAGATACGCAGTATTTT
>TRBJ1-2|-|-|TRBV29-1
CSVEKGDRYGYTF
TGCAGCGTTGAAAAGGGGGATCGGTATGGCTACACCTTC
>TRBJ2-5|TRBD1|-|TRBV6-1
CASSWSRDRVETQYF
TGTGCCAGCAGTTGGTCCCGGGACAGGGTAGAGACCCAGTACTTC
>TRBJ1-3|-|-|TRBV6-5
CASSISVSGNTIYF
TGTGCCAGCAGTATTTCAGTCTCTGGAAACACCATATATTTT
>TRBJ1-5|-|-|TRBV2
CASSEDTNQPQHF
TGTGCCAGCAGTGAGGACACCAATCAGCCCCAGCATTTT
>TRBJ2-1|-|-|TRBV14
CASSQEGGLAVYFSYNEQFF
TGTGCCAGCAGCCAAGAAGGGGGGCTAGCGGTGTATTTCTCCTACAATGAGCAGTTCTTC
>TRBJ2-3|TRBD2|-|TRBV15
CATSLSGREDTQYF
TGTGCCACCAGCCTGAGCGGGAGGGAAGATACGCAGTATTTT
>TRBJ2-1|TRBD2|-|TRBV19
CASRAGVAGDYEQFF
TGTGCCAGTAGGGCGGGGGTAGCGGGAGATTATGAGCAGTTCTTC
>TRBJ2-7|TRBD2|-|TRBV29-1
CSARGGSSYEQYF
TGCAGCGCCCGCGGGGGAAGCTCCTACGAGCAGTACTTC
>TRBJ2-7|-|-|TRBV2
CASELYSGTLHSYEQYF
TGTGCCAGCGAGCTATACTCCGGGACACTTCACTCCTACGAGCAGTACTTC
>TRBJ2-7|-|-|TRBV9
CASSGTGEQYF
TGTGCCAGCAGCGGGACGGGGGAGCAGTACTTC
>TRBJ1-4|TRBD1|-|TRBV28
CASSSGQSNEKLFF
TGTGCCAGCAGCTCGGGACAGTCTAATGAAAAACTGTTTTTT
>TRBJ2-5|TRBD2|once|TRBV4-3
CASSQVVAGETQYF
TGCGCCAGCAGCCAAGTGGTAGCGGGAGAGACCCAGTACTTC
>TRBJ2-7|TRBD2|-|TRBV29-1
CSASGGSTYEQYF
TGCAGCGCCTCGGGGGGATCGACCTACGAGCAGTACTTC
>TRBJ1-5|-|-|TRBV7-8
CASEETYSNQPQHF
TGTGCCAGCGAGGAAACTTACAGCAATCAGCCCCAGCATTTT
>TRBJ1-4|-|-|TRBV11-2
CASSSRDTATNEKLFF
TGTGCCAGCAGCTCCCGGGACACCGCAACTAATGAAAAACTGTTTTTT
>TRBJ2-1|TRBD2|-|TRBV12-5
CASGLHGLAGDNEQFF
TGTGCTAGTGGTTTGCATGGGCTAGCGGGAGACAATGAGCAGTTCTTC
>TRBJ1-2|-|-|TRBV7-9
CASSLVRGSNYGYTF
TGTGCCAGCAGCTTAGTTCGGGGATCCAACTATGGCTACACCTTC
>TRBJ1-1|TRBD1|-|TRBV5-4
CASSLPTGIITEAFF
TGTGCCAGCAGCTTGCCGACAGGGATAATTACTGAAGCTTTCTTT
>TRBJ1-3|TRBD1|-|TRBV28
CATTGTGIGNTIYF
TGTGCCACCACCGGGACAGGAATCGGAAACACCATATATTTT
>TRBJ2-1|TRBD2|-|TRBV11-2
CASSSLAGGYNEQFF
TGTGCCAGCAGCTCCCTAGCGGGGGGGTACAATGAGCAGTTCTTC
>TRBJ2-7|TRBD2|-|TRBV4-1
CASSQEPPSGRPHEQYF
TGCGCCAGCAGCCAAGAACCCCCTAGCGGGAGGCCCCACGAGCAGTACTTC
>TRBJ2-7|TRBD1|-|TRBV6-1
CASSEKGQGSEQYF
TGTGCCAGCAGTGAAAAAGGACAGGGGAGCGAGCAGTACTTC
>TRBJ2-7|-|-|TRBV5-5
CASSLLLSYEQYF
TGTGCCAGCAGCTTGCTTCTATCCTACGAGCAGTACTTC
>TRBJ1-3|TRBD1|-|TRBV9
CASSLRDRDRNTIYF
TGTGCCAGCAGCCTCCGGGACAGGGATAGAAACACCATATATTTT
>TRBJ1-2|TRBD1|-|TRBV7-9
CASSSTGGAGYTF
TGTGCCAGCAGCTCAACAGGGGGCGCTGGCTACACCTTC
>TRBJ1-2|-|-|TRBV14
CASSQDVPRFYGYTF
TGTGCCAGCAGCCAAGATGTACCGAGATTCTATGGCTACACCTTC
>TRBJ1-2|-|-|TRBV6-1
CASSGQQGSRGYTF
TGTGCCAGCAGTGGTCAACAGGGATCGCGTGGCTACACCTTC
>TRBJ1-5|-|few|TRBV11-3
CASSFDRSQPQHF
TGTGCCAGCAGCTTCGACAGGTCTCAGCCCCAGCATTTT
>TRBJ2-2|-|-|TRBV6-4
CASSAQGTGELFF
TGTGCCAGCAGTGCCCAGGGCACCGGGGAGCTGTTTTTT
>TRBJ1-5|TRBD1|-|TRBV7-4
CASSLCVRQGAIQPQHF
TGTGCCAGCAGCTTATGCGTCCGGCAGGGGGCAATTCAGCCCCAGCATTTT
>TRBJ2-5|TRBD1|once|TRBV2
CASSYNTRTGRKETQYF
TGTGCCAGCAGTTATAATACCAGGACAGGGAGAAAGGAGACCCAGTACTTC
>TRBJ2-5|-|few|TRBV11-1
CASSLEPRLRETQYF
TGTGCCAGCAGCTTAGAGCCGAGGCTACGGGAGACCCAGTACTTC
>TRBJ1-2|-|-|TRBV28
CASSSRQGAGYTF
TGTGCCAGCAGTTCCCGGCAGGGCGCTGGCTACACCTTC
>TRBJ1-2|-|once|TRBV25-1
CASSELDTNYGYTF
TGTGCCAGCAGTGAACTTGACACGAACTATGGCTACACCTTC
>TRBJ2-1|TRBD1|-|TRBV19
CASSILDRANYNEQFF
TGTGCCAGTAGTATCTTAGACAGGGCGAACTACAATGAGCAGTTCTTC
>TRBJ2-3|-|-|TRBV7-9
CASSLQASTDTQYF
TGTGCCAGCAGCTTACAGGCCTCCACAGATACGCAGTATTTT
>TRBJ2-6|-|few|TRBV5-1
CASSLPTGANVLTF
TGCGCCAGCAGCCTCCCTACTGGGGCCAACGTCCTGACTTTC
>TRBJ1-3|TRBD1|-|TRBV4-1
CASSQTGVSGNTIYF
TGCGCCAGCAGCCAAACAGGGGTCTCTGGAAACACCATATATTTT
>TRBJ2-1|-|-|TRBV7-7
CASSLGWPSSYNEQFF
TGTGCTAGCAGCTTAGGCTGGCCTAGCTCCTACAATGAGCAGTTCTTC
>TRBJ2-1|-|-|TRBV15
CATSRDYLYNEQFF
TGTGCCACCAGCAGGGACTACCTATACAATGAGCAGTTCTTC
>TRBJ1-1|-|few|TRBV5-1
CASLGGYGTEAFF
TGCGCCAGCCTCGGGGGGTATGGCACTGAAGCTTTCTTT
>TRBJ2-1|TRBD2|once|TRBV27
CASSSRTSVRSHEQFF
TGTGCCAGCAGTTCCCGGACTAGCGTGAGGTCCCATGAGCAGTTCTTC